These T cell receptor beta chains were read from a single sample in a study of lymphopenia after photon versus proton radiotherapy. The protocol was immunoSEQ multiplex PCR, while the TCRdb copy is restricted to in-frame clones and leaves out a portion. The sample contains around 16,000 clones, about 88% of which appear only once. This material consisted of peripheral blood, taken from a patient treated with proton-based radiotherapy. The receptor source for this set is a woman aged 60 to 75 with cholangiocarcinoma. Some clones in this sample may be carry-over from other donors' samples. Both conserved end residues are part of each CDR3. The D gene is left open where the match is weak. The size field is filled for only some rows; it gives once, few, many or a size class.

abundance	v_gene	d_gene	j_gene	CDR3nt	CDR3aa
.	TRBV5-1	.	TRBJ1-2	TGCGCCAGCAGCTTGGGGGACAACACAGGGTATGGCTACACCTTC	CASSLGDNTGYGYTF
.	TRBV4-3	.	TRBJ1-3	TGCGCCAGCAGCCAAGATGGGCAGTCTTTAACTGGAAACACCATATATTTT	CASSQDGQSLTGNTIYF
once	TRBV7-9	.	TRBJ1-1	TGTGCCAGCAGCTTAGTTCAAACCATGAACACTGAAGCTTTCTTT	CASSLVQTMNTEAFF
.	TRBV7-8	.	TRBJ1-2	TGTGCCAGCAGCTTAGCGCCGAACTATGGCTACACCTTC	CASSLAPNYGYTF
.	TRBV14	TRBD1	TRBJ1-2	TGTGCCAGCAGCCCACAGGGGGCTGGATATGGCTACACCTTC	CASSPQGAGYGYTF
few	TRBV9	.	TRBJ2-7	TGTGCCAGCAGCATAAGTGAAGGGGGCTACGAGCAGTACTTC	CASSISEGGYEQYF
.	TRBV7-3	.	TRBJ1-1	TGTGCCAGCAGCTCGGGCACTGAAGCTTTCTTT	CASSSGTEAFF
.	TRBV19	.	TRBJ1-2	TGTGCCAGTAGTATTGACAGGTTCTATGGCTACACCTTC	CASSIDRFYGYTF
.	TRBV2	.	TRBJ1-2	TGTGCCAGCAGTGAAGCGTTTTCAGGGAACTATGGCTACACCTTC	CASSEAFSGNYGYTF
.	TRBV7-2	TRBD2	TRBJ2-5	TGTGCCAGCAGCTTTACCCAGGGACTAGCGGGGTTGGGCCAAGAGACCCAGTACTTC	CASSFTQGLAGLGQETQYF
.	TRBV7-2	TRBD1	TRBJ1-2	TGTGCCAGCAGCCCGGGGACAGGCATTAACTATGGCTACACCTTC	CASSPGTGINYGYTF
.	TRBV7-9	.	TRBJ1-1	TGTGCCAGCGTAAGGGAGTGGAACACTGAAGCTTTCTTT	CASVREWNTEAFF
.	TRBV4-1	TRBD2	TRBJ2-5	TGCGCCAGCAGCCAGGCGGGACTAGCGGGGTTGGCGGAGACCCAGTACTTC	CASSQAGLAGLAETQYF
.	TRBV29-1	.	TRBJ2-1	TGCAGCGTATCGGGAGAGTACAATGAGCAGTTCTTC	CSVSGEYNEQFF
.	TRBV11-2	.	TRBJ2-3	TGTGCCAGCAGCCCCACGGATACGCAGTATTTT	CASSPTDTQYF
.	TRBV6-6	.	TRBJ1-1	TGTGCCAGCAGTTACGGGCAAATGAACACTGAAGCTTTCTTT	CASSYGQMNTEAFF
.	TRBV28	.	TRBJ2-7	TGTGCCAGCAGGAACAGGGCCTACGAGCAGTACTTC	CASRNRAYEQYF
.	TRBV27	.	TRBJ2-2	TGTGCCAGCAGTTTAGGGCAGCCGCCTGAGGAGCTGTTTTTT	CASSLGQPPEELFF
.	TRBV7-2	.	TRBJ1-1	TGTGCCAGCAGCTTAGCGGCAGGGCGGACTGAAGCTTTCTTT	CASSLAAGRTEAFF
.	TRBV5-4	TRBD2	TRBJ2-3	TGTGCCAGCCACCCTGGAGGGACTACCACAGATACGCAGTATTTT	CASHPGGTTTDTQYF
large	TRBV19	.	TRBJ2-1	TGTGCCAGTAGTATTGGGCCCCTGGAGGTCAATGAGCAGTTCTTC	CASSIGPLEVNEQFF
.	TRBV11-3	.	TRBJ2-1	TGTGCCAGCAGCTTAGGTGGGGGGCGTTATGAGCAGTTCTTC	CASSLGGGRYEQFF
.	TRBV4-1	.	TRBJ2-4	TGCGCCAGCAGCCAAGATTTTCCCAGGACTCTAGCCAAAAACATTCAGTACTTC	CASSQDFPRTLAKNIQYF
.	TRBV7-9	.	TRBJ1-5	TGTGCCAGCAGCGCGGGGGGCGGTAGCAATCAGCCCCAGCATTTT	CASSAGGGSNQPQHF
.	TRBV19	.	TRBJ1-4	TGTGCCAGTTCCGGGACAATTAATGAAAAACTGTTTTTT	CASSGTINEKLFF
.	TRBV9	TRBD1	TRBJ2-7	TGTGCCAGCAGCGTAGACAGGGGCTACGAGCAGTACTTC	CASSVDRGYEQYF
.	TRBV4-2	TRBD2	TRBJ2-7	TGTGCCAGCAGCCAAGAGCTCGGACTAGCGCGTGGTTATGAGCAGTACTTC	CASSQELGLARGYEQYF
few	TRBV14	.	TRBJ1-2	TGTGCCAGCAGCCAATGGTTGTCCGAGGGCTACACCTTC	CASSQWLSEGYTF
.	TRBV7-2	TRBD2	TRBJ2-5	TGTGCCAGCAGCTTAGGCGGCGGGAGCGAGACCCAGTACTTC	CASSLGGGSETQYF
.	TRBV5-6	.	TRBJ1-2	TGTGCCAGCAGCTTGACAGTCTCCTCCTACTATGGCTACACCTTC	CASSLTVSSYYGYTF
.	TRBV11-2	TRBD2	TRBJ2-5	TGTGCCAGCAGCCCACCTCCCGGGACTAGCGGGATTGTGGAGACCCAGTACTTC	CASSPPPGTSGIVETQYF
.	TRBV5-1	TRBD1	TRBJ2-3	TGCGCCAGCAGCTTGGCCTGGGGGACAGGGATCACAGATACGCAGTATTTT	CASSLAWGTGITDTQYF
.	TRBV7-2	TRBD2	TRBJ2-7	TGTGCCAGCAGCCAACGCTCATCGACTAGCGGGGGAGTCGAGCAGTACTTC	CASSQRSSTSGGVEQYF
once	TRBV27	.	TRBJ1-1	TGTGCCAGCAGTTTCGGACCCCAGGGGCCAGCTGAAGCTTTCTTT	CASSFGPQGPAEAFF
.	TRBV10-3	.	TRBJ1-2	TGTGCCATCAGTGAGGGTAACGGCTATGGCTACACCTTC	CAISEGNGYGYTF
.	TRBV7-4	.	TRBJ2-7	TGTGCCAGCAGCTCCCGCGGGACAGCCTATGAGCAGTACTTC	CASSSRGTAYEQYF
.	TRBV28	.	TRBJ1-1	TGTGCCAGCAGTGCTAGCGTAGGGATTGAAGCTTTCTTT	CASSASVGIEAFF
.	TRBV15	.	TRBJ2-7	TGTGCCACCAGCAACGGGAGAGGGGCCTACGAGCAGTACTTC	CATSNGRGAYEQYF
.	TRBV6-5	.	TRBJ2-7	TGTGCCACCCAGGGGTCCTACGAGCAGTACTTC	CATQGSYEQYF
.	TRBV5-1	.	TRBJ1-5	TGCGCCAGCAGCTTGGACGGACACAATCAGCCCCAGCATTTT	CASSLDGHNQPQHF
.	TRBV6-5	.	TRBJ2-3	TGTGCCAGCGGGCGGCCATATACGCAGTATTTT	CASGRPYTQYF
.	TRBV27	TRBD1	TRBJ1-2	TGTGCCAGCAGTTCCCGACAGGGGCGGGATGGCTACACCTTC	CASSSRQGRDGYTF
.	TRBV18	TRBD2	TRBJ2-7	TGTGCCAGCTCACTGTTTTTAATGACCGGGAGGGACGAGCAGTACTTC	CASSLFLMTGRDEQYF
.	TRBV5-6	.	TRBJ1-6	TGTGCCAGCAGCTTGTGGGGACGGGGGGGCGATTCACCCCTCCACTTT	CASSLWGRGGDSPLHF
once	TRBV9	.	TRBJ2-2	TGTGCCAGCAGCGTAGTGGGCAACACCGGGGAGCTGTTTTTT	CASSVVGNTGELFF
once	TRBV6-5	.	TRBJ1-1	TGTGCCAGCACCCAGGCGGGGAGGGGGAACACTGAAGCTTTCTTT	CASTQAGRGNTEAFF
.	TRBV15	.	TRBJ2-1	TGTGCCACCAGCAGACCCTCTCCTGGTGAGCAGTTCTTC	CATSRPSPGEQFF
few	TRBV7-2	TRBD1	TRBJ2-1	TGTGCCAGCAGCCCCCCAGGGGGCTACAATGAGCAGTTCTTC	CASSPPGGYNEQFF